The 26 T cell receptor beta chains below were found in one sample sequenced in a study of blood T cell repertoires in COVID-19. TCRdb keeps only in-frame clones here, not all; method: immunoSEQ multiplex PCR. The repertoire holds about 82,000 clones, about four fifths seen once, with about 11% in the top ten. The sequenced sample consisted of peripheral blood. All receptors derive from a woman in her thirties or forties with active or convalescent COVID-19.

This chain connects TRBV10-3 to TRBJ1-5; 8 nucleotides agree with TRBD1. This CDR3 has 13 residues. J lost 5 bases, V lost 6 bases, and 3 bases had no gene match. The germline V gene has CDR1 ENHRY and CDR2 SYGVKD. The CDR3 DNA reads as TGTGCCATCAGCGGACAGGGATATCAGCCCCAGCATTTT. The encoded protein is CAISGQGYQPQHF.

The CDR3 reads CASSVTGDNSPLHF. DNA of the CDR3: TGTGCCAGCAGCGTAACAGGTGATAATTCACCCCTCCACTTT. The chain links TRBV5-4 to TRBJ1-6; a weak D match, TRBD1 (5 bases). Per the germline V gene, CDR1 is SGHNT and CDR2 is YYREEE (reference sequence). The CDR3 covers 14 residues. Trimming left V 4 bases short and J 5 bases short, with 10 bases between.

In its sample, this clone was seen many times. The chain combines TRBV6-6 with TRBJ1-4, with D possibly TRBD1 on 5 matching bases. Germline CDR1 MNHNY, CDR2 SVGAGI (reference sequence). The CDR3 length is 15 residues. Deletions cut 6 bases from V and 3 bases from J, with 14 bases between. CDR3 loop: CASRAQGAANEKLFF. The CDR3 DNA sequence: TGTGCCAGCAGGGCGCAGGGTGCAGCTAATGAAAAACTGTTTTTT.

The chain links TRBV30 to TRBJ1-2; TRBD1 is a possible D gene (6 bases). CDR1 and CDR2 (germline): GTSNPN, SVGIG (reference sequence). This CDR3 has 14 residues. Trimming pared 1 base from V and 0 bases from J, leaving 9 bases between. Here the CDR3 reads CAWSGQVANYGYTF. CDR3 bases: TGTGCCTGGAGTGGACAGGTTGCTAACTATGGCTACACCTTC.

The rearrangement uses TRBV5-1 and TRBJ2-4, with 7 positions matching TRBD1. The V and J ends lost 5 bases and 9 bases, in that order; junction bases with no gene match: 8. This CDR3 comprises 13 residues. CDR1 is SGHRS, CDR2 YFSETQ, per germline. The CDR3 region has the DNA TGCGCCAGCAGGAATACAGGGGAGAGCATTCAGTACTTC. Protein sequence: CASRNTGESIQYF. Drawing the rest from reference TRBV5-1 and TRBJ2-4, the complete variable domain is KAGVTQTPRYLIKTRGQQVTLSCSPISGHRSVSWYQQTPGQGLQFLFEYFSETQRNKGNFPGRFSGRQFSNSRSEMNVSTLELGDSALYLCASRNTGESIQYFGAGTRLSVL.

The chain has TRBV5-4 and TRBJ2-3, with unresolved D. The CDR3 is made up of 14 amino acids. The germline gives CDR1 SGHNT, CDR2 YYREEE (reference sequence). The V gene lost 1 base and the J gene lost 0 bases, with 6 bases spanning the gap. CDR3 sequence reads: CASSLSRSTDTQYF. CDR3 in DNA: TGTGCCAGCAGCTTGTCGAGGAGCACAGATACGCAGTATTTT.

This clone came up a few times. CDR3 residues: CASSPPRGTGDDTEAFF. CDR3 DNA sequence: TGTGCCAGCAGCCCCCCCCGGGGGACAGGGGATGACACTGAAGCTTTCTTT. V usage is TRBV7-2 and J usage is TRBJ1-1, with 10 positions matching TRBD1. V lost 5 bases to trimming and J lost 3 bases; unmatched junction nucleotides: 12. The length of the CDR3 is 17 residues. CDR1 is SGHTA, CDR2 FQGNSA, per germline.

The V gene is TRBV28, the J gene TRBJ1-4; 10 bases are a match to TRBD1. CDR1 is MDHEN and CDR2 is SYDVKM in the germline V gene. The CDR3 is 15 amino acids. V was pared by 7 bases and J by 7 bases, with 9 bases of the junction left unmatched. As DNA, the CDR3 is TGTGCCAGCAACCCGACAGGGGGCGCGGGTGAAAAACTGTTTTTT. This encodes CASNPTGGAGEKLFF.

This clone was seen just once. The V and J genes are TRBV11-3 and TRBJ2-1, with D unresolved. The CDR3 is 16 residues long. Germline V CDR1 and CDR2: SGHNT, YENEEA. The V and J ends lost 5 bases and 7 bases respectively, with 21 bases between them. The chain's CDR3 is CASSPRPQNLQNEQFF. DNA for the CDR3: TGTGCCAGCAGCCCTCGCCCCCAAAATCTCCAGAATGAGCAGTTCTTC.

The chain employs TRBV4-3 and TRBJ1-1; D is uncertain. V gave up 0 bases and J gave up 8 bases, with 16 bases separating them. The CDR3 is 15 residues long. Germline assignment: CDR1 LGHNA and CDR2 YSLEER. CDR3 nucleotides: TGCGCCAGCAGCCAAGACTGGAGCCTTGGTTTGGAAGCTTTCTTT. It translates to CASSQDWSLGLEAFF.

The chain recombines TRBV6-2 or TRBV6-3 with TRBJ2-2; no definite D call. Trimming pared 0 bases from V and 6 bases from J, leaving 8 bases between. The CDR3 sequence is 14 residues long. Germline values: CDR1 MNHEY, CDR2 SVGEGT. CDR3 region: CASSYSSLSGELFF. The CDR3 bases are TGTGCCAGCAGTTACTCGTCCTTATCCGGGGAGCTGTTTTTT.

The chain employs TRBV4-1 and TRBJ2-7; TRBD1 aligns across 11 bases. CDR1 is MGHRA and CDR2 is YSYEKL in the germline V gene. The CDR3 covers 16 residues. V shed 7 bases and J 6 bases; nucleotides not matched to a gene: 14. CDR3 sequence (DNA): TGCGCCAGCAACCCACCTCACCGGGACAGGGGGACCGAGCAGTACTTC. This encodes CASNPPHRDRGTEQYF.

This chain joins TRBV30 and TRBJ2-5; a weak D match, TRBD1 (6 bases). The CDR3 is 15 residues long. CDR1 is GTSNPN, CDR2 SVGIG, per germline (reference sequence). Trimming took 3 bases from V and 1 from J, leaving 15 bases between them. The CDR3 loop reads CAWSVTGIGQETQYF. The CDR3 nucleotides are TGTGCCTGGAGCGTCACAGGGATCGGCCAAGAGACCCAGTACTTC.

The CDR3 region is CASSFYRQGSTNYGYTF. The CDR3 DNA is TGTGCCAGCAGCTTCTACCGACAGGGGTCAACTAACTATGGCTACACCTTC. The chain recombines TRBV5-6 with TRBJ1-2; TRBD1 matches at 8 bases. Looked up from germline, CDR1 is SGHDT and CDR2 is YYEEEE. The CDR3 contains 17 residues. J lost 0 bases, V lost 2 bases, and 9 bases had no gene match.

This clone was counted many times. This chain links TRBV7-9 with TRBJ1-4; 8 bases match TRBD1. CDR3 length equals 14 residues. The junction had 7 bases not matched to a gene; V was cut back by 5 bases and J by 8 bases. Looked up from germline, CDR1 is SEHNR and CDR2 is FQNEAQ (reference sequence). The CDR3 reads CASSGQGMREKLFF. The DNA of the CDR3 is TGTGCCAGCAGCGGACAGGGTATGCGGGAAAAACTGTTTTTT.

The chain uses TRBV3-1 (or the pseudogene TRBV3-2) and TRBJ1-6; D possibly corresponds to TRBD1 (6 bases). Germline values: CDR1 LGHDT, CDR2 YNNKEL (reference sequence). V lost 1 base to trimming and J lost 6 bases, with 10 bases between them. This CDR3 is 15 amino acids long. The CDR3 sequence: CASSQGGQSNSPLHF. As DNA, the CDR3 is TGTGCCAGCAGCCAAGGAGGACAGAGTAATTCACCCCTCCACTTT.

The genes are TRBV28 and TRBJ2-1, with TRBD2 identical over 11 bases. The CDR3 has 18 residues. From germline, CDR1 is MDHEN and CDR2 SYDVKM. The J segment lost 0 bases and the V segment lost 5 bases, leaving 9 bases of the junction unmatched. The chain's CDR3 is CASSTLAGASSSYNEQFF. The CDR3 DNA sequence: TGTGCCAGCAGTACACTAGCGGGGGCCTCCAGCTCCTACAATGAGCAGTTCTTC.

The CDR3 region has the DNA TGCGCCAGCAGCCCGGGGACAGCCCCAAGGACTGAAGCTTTCTTT. It encodes CASSPGTAPRTEAFF. The J gene is TRBJ1-1, the V gene TRBV5-1; 7 bases match TRBD1. CDR1 and CDR2 from the germline V gene are SGHRS and YFSETQ. V was clipped by 4 bases and J by 5 bases; unmatched bases: 11. The CDR3 consists of 15 residues. Looking up the rest from reference TRBV5-1 and TRBJ1-1 gives the full variable domain: KAGVTQTPRYLIKTRGQQVTLSCSPISGHRSVSWYQQTPGQGLQFLFEYFSETQRNKGNFPGRFSGRQFSNSRSEMNVSTLELGDSALYLCASSPGTAPRTEAFFGQGTRLTVV.

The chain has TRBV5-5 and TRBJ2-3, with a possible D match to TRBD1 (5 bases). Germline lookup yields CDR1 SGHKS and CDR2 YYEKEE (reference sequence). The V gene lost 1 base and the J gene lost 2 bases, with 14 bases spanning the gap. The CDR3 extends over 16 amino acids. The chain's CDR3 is CASSLWGRVDTDTQYF. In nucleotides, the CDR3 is TGTGCCAGCAGCTTGTGGGGCAGGGTGGACACAGATACGCAGTATTTT.

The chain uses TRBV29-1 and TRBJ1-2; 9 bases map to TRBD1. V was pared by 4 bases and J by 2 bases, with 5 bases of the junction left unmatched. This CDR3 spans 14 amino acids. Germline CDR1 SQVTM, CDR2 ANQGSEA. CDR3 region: CSVASGQGNYGYTF. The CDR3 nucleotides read TGCAGCGTTGCCTCCGGACAGGGGAACTATGGCTACACCTTC.

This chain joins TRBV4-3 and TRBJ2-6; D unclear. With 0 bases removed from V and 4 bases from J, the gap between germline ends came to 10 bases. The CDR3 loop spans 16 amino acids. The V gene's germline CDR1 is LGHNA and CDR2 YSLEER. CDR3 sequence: CASSQDAMRGANVLTF. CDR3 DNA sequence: TGCGCCAGCAGCCAAGATGCCATGAGGGGGGCCAACGTCCTGACTTTC.

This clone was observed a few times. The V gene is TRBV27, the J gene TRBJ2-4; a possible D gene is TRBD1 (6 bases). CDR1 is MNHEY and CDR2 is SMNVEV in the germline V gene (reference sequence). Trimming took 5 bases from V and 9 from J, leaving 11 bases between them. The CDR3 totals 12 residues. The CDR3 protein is CASSGGDGIQYF. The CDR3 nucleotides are TGTGCCAGCAGTGGGGGCGACGGCATTCAGTACTTC.

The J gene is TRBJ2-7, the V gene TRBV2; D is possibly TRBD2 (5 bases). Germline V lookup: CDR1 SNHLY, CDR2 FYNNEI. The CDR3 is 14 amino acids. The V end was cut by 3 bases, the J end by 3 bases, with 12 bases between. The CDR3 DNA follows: TGTGCCAGCAGTGAGGGAGTTTCCCTCTACGAGCAGTACTTC. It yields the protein CASSEGVSLYEQYF.

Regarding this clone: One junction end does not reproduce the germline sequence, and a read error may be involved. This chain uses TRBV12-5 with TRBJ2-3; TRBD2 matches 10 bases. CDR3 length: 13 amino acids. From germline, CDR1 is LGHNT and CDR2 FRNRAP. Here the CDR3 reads CASGLAGLAILHF. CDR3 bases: TGTGCTAGTGGTTTGGCGGGACTAGCGATTTTACATTTT. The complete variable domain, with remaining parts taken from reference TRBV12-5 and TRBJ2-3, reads DARVTQTPRHKVTEMGQEVTMRCQPILGHNTVFWYRQTMMQGLELLAYFRNRAPLDDSGMPKDRFSAEMPDATLATLKIQPSEPRDSAVYFCASGLAGLAILHFGPGTRLTVL.

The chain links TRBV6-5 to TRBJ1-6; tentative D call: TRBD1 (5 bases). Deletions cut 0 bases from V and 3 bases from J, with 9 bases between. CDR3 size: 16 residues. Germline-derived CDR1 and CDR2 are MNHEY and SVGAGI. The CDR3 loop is CASSYSQTGYNSPLHF. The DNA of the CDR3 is TGTGCCAGCAGTTACTCTCAAACAGGCTATAATTCACCCCTCCACTTT.

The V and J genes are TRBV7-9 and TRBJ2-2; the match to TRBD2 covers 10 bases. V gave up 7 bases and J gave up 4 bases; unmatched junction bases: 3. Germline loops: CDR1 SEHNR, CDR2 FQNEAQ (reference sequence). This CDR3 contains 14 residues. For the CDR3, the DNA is TGTGCCAGCATTGGACTAGCGGTCACCGGGGAGCTGTTTTTT. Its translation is CASIGLAVTGELFF.